The T cell receptor (beta chain) described here comes from a study of regulatory T cells in long-lasting Graves disease (dated by TCRdb to the early 2020s). Broadly, across the study: To count as having persistent Graves' disease, a patient had to have received antithyroid drug treatment for over 5 years with TSH receptor autoantibodies remaining persistently positive. This study used TCR sequencing and RNA sequencing of peripheral blood to compare persistent Graves' disease patients against newly diagnosed Graves' disease patients. The study was conducted in China and was registered as a clinical trial. TCR sequencing covered roughly 13 persistent and 20 newly diagnosed Graves' disease patients, around 35 samples in total. Persistent Graves' disease patients in the clinical cohort had taken antithyroid drugs for approximately 9.5 years on average.

Summary of the overall study and its limitations: Because the primary lesion, thyroid tissue, could not be accessed, the study looked at peripheral blood alone. Preferential use of TRBV28, TRBJ1-2 and TRBJ2-5 was observed in persistent disease, whereas TRBV20-1 and TRBJ2-1 were favored in newly diagnosed disease. Only the TCR beta chain was sequenced and analyzed. More public clonotypes were shared among persistent patients (roughly 2,900) than among newly diagnosed patients (more than 950). Compared with newly diagnosed patients, patients with persistent Graves' disease had lower TCR Shannon entropy and fewer highly expanded clones, which suggests clonal expansion. The small sample size was acknowledged by the authors as a limitation that may reduce accuracy.

This clonotype occurred many times. Its specific antigen is unknown. No much larger clone is present one base from it, and per-base qualities are unavailable. What this sample's time point label stands for: persistent/refractory GD, antithyroid drugs over 5 years with positive TRAb. For both TCR sequencing and RNA sequencing, RNA was extracted from PBMCs using TRIzol. Graves' disease was diagnosed according to American Thyroid Association guidelines. The patients came from an endocrinology department in Xi'an, China. Each patient gave roughly 10 milliliters of peripheral blood, collected in an EDTA anticoagulant tube. PBMCs were isolated by Ficoll Paque Plus density gradient separation without further T cell sorting. An Agilent 2100 Bioanalyzer and agarose gel were used to assess RNA quality, and a NanoDrop 2000 was used to measure RNA concentration. Receptor amplification or capture employed multiplex PCR. These reads were obtained on an Illumina HiSeq 4000. To build TCR beta libraries, CDR3 regions were amplified by Arm-PCR using iRepertoire HTBI primers. Before sequencing, the PCR products went through gel purification. The original pipeline was this. Across samples, roughly 60 TRBV and 14 TRBJ segments were identified and used for gene usage analysis of CDR3 amino acid clonotypes. COPE and FqMerger were used to merge the filtered high-quality paired reads into contigs. BLAST was used to align contigs to IMGT TRBV, TRBD and TRBJ reference genes, with CDR3 defined following IMGT. Any clonotype with a frequency above 0.1% was classified as a highly expanded clone. Shannon entropy was used to measure repertoire diversity, and the Gini coefficient was used to measure V-J evenness. A clonotype was considered public if more than one individual shared it. The public reads were quality trimmed at Q25 with fastp and then assembled into clones with MiXCR by TCRdb, keeping productive beta chains. Identical CDR3 protein sequences are pooled into one entry, listed with their most common genes and DNA. The V and J calls here are based on TCRdb, not the publication. For this sample the table gives about 430,000 distinct CDR3 sequences, of which around 20% were detected only once. Roughly an eighth of the sample belongs to the ten largest clones.

The germline V end is reduced by 1 base and the J end by 1 base; junction bases left unmatched: 1. From a lookup of the germline V gene, CDR1 and CDR2 are MDHEN and SYDVKM. Taken from cysteine to phenylalanine, the CDR3 has 16 residues. CDR3 DNA is the only sequence kept; it has 48 bases, read in frame from the first base. The chain is made from TRBV28 and TRBJ1-1, and 12 junction bases match TRBD1. This clonotype was obtained from a female donor with Graves disease. The specimen was peripheral blood mononuclear cells (PBMCs), collected when the disease was refractory, from a patient treated with antithyroid drugs. The DNA sequence is TGTGCCAGCAGTTTATTGGGACAGGGGGCGAACACTGAAGCTTTCTTT. Its coded protein is CASSLLGQGANTEAFF.